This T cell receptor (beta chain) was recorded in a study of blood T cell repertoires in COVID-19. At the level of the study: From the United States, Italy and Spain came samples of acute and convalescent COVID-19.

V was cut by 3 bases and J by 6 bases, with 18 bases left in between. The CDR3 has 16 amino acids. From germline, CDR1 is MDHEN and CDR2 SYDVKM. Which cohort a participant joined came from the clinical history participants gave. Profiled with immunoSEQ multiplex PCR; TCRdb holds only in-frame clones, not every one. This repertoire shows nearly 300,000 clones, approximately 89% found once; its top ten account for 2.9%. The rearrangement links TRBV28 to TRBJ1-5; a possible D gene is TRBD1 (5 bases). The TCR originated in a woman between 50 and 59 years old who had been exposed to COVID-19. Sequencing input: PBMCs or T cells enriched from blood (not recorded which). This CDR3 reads CASSLRGGVGGQPQHF. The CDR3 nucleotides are TGTGCCAGCAGTTTGAGGGGCGGGGTCGGGGGTCAGCCCCAGCATTTT.